The 6 T cell receptor beta chains reported below all come from one sample, sequenced in a study of T cells expressing NK-cell markers. TCRdb reprocessed the 5' RACE reads and reports one entry per CDR3 protein, with no DNA. Across over 100,000 distinct CDR3 sequences, the top ten clones capture approximately 18% of the sample. Sequencing used blood T cells: a sorted CD56 or NKG2C T cell subset, CD4+ or CD8+ T cells, or bulk PBMC T cells (not recorded which). These receptor sequences come from a woman between 18 and 75 years old in good health.

The genes are TRBV4-3 and TRBJ2-1. CDR3 length: 12 residues. Germline values: CDR1 LGHNA, CDR2 YSLEER. The CDR3 loop is CASSQDGVRQFF.

This chain joins TRBV25-1 and TRBJ2-5. CDR1 is MGHDK, CDR2 SYGVNS, per germline. The CDR3 sequence is 14 residues long. CDR3 residues: CASSETVGRETQYF. Full variable domain (rest looked up from reference TRBV25-1 and TRBJ2-5): EADIYQTPRYLVIGTGKKITLECSQTMGHDKMYWYQQDPGMELHLIHYSYGVNSTEKGDLSSESTVSRIRTEHFPLTLESARPSHTSQYLCASSETVGRETQYFGPGTRLLVL.

The chain employs TRBV27 and TRBJ2-4; as DNA is missing, the TRBD1 call by TCRdb cannot be tested. Germline V CDR1 and CDR2: MNHEY, SMNVEV (reference sequence). This CDR3 has 19 residues. The CDR3 sequence: CASTPRMGSLDLSKNIQYF.

The chain couples TRBV20-1 to TRBJ2-2; TCRdb's assignment of TRBD2 cannot be checked, as there is no DNA. The germline V gene encodes CDR1 DFQATT and CDR2 SNEGSKA (reference sequence). The CDR3 has 17 residues. The CDR3 is CSARDGRAPTNTGELFF.

The CDR3 here is CASSPGPTYQETQYF. V gene TRBV18 combines with J gene TRBJ2-5; TCRdb's D call of TRBD1 is untestable without DNA. Germline V lookup: CDR1 KGHSH, CDR2 LQKENI. CDR3 length: 15 amino acids. Looking up the rest from reference TRBV18 and TRBJ2-5 gives the full variable domain: NAGVMQNPRHLVRRRGQEARLRCSPMKGHSHVYWYRQLPEEGLKFMVYLQKENIIDESGMPKERFSAEFPKEGPSILRIQQVVRGDSAAYFCASSPGPTYQETQYFGPGTRLLVL.

This chain uses TRBV12-3 or TRBV12-4 with TRBJ2-1. The CDR3 sequence is 13 residues long. The CDR3 loop is CASSPSSYNEQFF.